A selection of T cell receptor beta chains follows, all from one sample in a study of blood T cell repertoires in COVID-19. Profiling relied on immunoSEQ multiplex PCR, and the TCRdb table lists in-frame clones only, not all of them. Of a few hundred thousand clones in the sample, approximately 86% were seen once. Material for sequencing was peripheral blood. The receptors were sampled from a woman in her 70s with COVID-19, enrolled during active disease. Both conserved end residues are trimmed from each CDR3.

length	V	CDR3
13	TRBV24-1	ATQETGVPYNEQF
14	TRBV24-1	ATSSAPGQQNYEQY
13	TRBV10-2	ASSLTSGGYNEQF
13	TRBV6-5	ASRVQEAGANVLT
14	TRBV7-9	ASSSWTGANTGELF
12	TRBV27	ASSSRGGLNIQY
11	TRBV5-1	ASSSPPRDTQY
12	TRBV2	ASSETQGYTEAF
9	TRBV7-9	ASTGVYGYT
12	TRBV2	ASSVLADTDTQY
14	TRBV19	ASSNPRDRVRPEAF
12	TRBV3-1/TRBV3-2	ASTPRRGTDTQY
11	TRBV10-3	AISDRDGNTIY
9	TRBV5-1	ASQGGNTIY
12	TRBV10-1	ASSTGRNTGELF
11	TRBV28	ASRRQGLDEQY
13	TRBV6-5	ASSYYSSGGYEQY